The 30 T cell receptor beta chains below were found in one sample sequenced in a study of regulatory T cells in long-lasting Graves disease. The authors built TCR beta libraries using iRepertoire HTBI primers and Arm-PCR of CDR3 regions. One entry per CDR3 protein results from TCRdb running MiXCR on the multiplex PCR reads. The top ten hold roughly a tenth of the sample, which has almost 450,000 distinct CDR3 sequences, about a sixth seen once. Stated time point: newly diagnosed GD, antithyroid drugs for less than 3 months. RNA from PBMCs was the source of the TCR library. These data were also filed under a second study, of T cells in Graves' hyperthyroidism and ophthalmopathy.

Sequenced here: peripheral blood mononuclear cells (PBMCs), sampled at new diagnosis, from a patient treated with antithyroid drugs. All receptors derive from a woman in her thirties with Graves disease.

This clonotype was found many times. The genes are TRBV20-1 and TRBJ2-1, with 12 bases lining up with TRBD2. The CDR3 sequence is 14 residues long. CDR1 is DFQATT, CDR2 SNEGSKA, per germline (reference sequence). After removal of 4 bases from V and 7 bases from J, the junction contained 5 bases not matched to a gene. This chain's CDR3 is CSAIGLAGTNEQFF. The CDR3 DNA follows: TGCAGTGCTATCGGACTAGCGGGAACTAATGAGCAGTTCTTC.

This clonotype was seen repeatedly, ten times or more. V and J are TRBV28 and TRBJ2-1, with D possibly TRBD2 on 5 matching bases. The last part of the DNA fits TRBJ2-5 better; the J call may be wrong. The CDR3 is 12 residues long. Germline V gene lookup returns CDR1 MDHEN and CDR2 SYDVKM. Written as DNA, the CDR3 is TGTGCCAGCAACCAGAGGGAAGAGACCCAGTACTTC. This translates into CASNQREETQYF.

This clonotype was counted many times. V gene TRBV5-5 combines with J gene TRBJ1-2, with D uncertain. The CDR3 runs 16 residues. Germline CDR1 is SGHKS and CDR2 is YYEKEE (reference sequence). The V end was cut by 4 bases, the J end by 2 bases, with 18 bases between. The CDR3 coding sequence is TGTGCCAGCAGCCGAATGGCCGGGTTAGGGAACTATGGCTACACCTTC. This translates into CASSRMAGLGNYGYTF.

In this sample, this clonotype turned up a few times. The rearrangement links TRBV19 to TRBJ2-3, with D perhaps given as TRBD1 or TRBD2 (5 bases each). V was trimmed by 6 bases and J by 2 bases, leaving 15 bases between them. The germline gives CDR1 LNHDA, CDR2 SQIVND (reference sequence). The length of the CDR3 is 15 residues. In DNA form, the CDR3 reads TGTGCCAGTAGGTCCCGGGGACGGACCACAGATACGCAGTATTTT. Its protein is CASRSRGRTTDTQYF.

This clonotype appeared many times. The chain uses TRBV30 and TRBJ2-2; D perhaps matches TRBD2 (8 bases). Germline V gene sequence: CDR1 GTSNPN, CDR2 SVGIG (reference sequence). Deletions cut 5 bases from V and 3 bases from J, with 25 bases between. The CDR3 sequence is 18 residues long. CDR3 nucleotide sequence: TGTGCCTGGGAGGGGGCCAGCGGGAGCCCACGCGACACCGGGGAGCTGTTTTTT. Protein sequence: CAWEGASGSPRDTGELFF.

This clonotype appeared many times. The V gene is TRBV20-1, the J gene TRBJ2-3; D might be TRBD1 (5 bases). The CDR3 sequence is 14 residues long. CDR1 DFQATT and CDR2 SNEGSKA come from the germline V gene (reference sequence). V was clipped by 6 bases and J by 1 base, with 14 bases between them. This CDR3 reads CSARKGPRTDTQYF. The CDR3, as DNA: TGCAGTGCCAGAAAGGGGCCCCGCACAGATACGCAGTATTTT.

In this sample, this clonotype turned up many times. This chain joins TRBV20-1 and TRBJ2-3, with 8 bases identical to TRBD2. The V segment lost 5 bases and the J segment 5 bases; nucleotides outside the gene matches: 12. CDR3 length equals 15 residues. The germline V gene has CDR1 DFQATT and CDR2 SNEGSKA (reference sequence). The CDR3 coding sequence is TGCAGTGCTCCCCACGGAAGCGGGAGACGAGATACGCAGTATTTT. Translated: CSAPHGSGRRDTQYF.

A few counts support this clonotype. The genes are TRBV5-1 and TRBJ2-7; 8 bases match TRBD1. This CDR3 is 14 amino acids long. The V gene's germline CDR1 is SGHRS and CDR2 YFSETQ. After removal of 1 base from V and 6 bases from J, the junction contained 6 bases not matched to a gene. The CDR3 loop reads CASSLRQGSAEQYF. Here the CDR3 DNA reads TGCGCCAGCAGCTTGAGACAGGGGAGCGCCGAGCAGTACTTC.

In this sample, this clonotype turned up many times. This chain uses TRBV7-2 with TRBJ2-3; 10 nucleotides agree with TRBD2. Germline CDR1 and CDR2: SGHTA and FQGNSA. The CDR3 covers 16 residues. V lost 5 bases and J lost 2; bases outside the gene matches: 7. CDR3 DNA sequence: TGTGCCAGCAGCCTCCGGGGGACTAGCGACACAGATACGCAGTATTTT. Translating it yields CASSLRGTSDTDTQYF.

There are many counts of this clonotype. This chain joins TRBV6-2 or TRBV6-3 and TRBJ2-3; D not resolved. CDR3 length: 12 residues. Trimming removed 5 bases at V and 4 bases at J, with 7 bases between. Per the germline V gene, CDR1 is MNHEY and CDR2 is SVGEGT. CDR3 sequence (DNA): TGTGCCAGCAGTGAACCGCCAGATACGCAGTATTTT. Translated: CASSEPPDTQYF.

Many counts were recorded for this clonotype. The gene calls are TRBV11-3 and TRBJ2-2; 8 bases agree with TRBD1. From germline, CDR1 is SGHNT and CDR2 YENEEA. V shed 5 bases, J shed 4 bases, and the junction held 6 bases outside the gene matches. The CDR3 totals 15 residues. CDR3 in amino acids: CASSPRTGSTGELFF. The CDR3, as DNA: TGTGCCAGCAGCCCCCGGACAGGGTCCACCGGGGAGCTGTTTTTT.

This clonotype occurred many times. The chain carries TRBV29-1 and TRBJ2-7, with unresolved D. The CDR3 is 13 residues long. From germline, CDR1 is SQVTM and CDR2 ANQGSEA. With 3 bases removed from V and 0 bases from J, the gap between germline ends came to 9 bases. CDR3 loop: CSVDKESSYEQYF. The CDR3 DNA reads TGCAGCGTTGATAAGGAAAGCTCCTACGAGCAGTACTTC.

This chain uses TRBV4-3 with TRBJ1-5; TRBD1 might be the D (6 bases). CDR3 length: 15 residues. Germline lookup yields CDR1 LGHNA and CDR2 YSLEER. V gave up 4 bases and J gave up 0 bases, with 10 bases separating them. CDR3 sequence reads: CASSPTGRSNQPQHF. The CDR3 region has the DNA TGCGCCAGCAGCCCAACAGGGCGTAGCAATCAGCCCCAGCATTTT.

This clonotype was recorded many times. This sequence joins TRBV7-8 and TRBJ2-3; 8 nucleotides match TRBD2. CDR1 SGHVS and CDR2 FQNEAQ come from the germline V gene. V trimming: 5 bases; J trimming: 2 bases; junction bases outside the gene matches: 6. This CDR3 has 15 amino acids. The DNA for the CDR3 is TGTGCCAGCAGCCGACCCGGGGGGGTCACAGATACGCAGTATTTT. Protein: CASSRPGGVTDTQYF.

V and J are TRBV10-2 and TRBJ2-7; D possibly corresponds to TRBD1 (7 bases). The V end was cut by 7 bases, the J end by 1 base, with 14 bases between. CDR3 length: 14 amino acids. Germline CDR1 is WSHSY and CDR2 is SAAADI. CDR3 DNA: TGCGCCAGCACCTCGACAGGGACTTCCTACGAGCAGTACTTC. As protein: CASTSTGTSYEQYF.

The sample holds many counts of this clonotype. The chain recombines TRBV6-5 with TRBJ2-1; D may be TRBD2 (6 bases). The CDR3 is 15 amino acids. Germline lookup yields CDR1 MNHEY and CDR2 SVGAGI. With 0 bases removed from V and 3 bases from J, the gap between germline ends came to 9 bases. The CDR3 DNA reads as TGTGCCAGCAGTTACTCAGGCGGGAACTACAATGAGCAGTTCTTC. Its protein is CASSYSGGNYNEQFF.

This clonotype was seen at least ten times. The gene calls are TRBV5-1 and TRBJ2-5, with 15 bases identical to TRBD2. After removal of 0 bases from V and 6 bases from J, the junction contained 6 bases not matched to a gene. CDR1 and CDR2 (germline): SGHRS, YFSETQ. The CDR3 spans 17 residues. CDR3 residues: CASSLDGTSGRLKTQYF. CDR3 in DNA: TGCGCCAGCAGCTTGGACGGGACTAGCGGGAGGTTAAAGACCCAGTACTTC.

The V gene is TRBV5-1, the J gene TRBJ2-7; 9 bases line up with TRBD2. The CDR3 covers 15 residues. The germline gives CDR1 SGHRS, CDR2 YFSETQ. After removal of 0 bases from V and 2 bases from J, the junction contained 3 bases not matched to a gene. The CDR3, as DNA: TGCGCCAGCAGCTTGGTTAGCGGGAGCCCCTACGAGCAGTACTTC. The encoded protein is CASSLVSGSPYEQYF.

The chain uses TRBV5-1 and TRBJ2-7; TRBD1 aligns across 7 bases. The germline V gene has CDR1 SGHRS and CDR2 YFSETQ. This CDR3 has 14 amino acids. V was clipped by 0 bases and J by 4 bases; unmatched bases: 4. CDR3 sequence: CASSLGTGEYEQYF. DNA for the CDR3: TGCGCCAGCAGCTTGGGGACAGGAGAATACGAGCAGTACTTC.

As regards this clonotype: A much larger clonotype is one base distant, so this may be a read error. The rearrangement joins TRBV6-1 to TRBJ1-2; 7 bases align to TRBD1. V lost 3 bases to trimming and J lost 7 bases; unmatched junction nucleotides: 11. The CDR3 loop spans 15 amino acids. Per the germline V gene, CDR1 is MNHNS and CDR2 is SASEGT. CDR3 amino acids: CASSEFLETGSGYTF. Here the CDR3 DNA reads TGTGCCAGCAGTGAGTTTCTCGAGACAGGGTCTGGCTACACCTTC.

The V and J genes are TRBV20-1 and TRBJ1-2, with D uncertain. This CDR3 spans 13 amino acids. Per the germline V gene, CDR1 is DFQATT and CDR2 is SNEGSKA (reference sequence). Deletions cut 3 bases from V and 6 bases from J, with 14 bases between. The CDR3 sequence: CSASPRAGHGYTF. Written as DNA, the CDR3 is TGCAGTGCTAGTCCCCGGGCAGGCCATGGCTACACCTTC.

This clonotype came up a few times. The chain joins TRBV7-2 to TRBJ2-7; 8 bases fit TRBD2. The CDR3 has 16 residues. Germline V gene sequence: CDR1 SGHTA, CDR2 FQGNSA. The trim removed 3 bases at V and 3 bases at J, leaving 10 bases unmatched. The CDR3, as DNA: TGTGCCAGCAGCTTGGGCCTAGCGGGCGCTTACTACGAGCAGTACTTC. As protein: CASSLGLAGAYYEQYF. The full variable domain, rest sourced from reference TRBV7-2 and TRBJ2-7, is GAGVSQSPSNKVTEKGKDVELRCDPISGHTALYWYRQSLGQGLEFLIYFQGNSAPDKSGLPSDRFSAERTGGSVSTLTIQRTQQEDSAVYLCASSLGLAGAYYEQYFGPGTRLTVT.

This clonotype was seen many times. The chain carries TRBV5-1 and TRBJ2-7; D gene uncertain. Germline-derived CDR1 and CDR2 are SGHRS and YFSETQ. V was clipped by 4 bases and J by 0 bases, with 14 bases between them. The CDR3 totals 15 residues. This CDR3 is CASSVGLGYSYEQYF. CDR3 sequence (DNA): TGCGCCAGCAGCGTTGGGTTAGGATACTCCTACGAGCAGTACTTC. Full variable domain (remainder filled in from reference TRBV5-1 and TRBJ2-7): KAGVTQTPRYLIKTRGQQVTLSCSPISGHRSVSWYQQTPGQGLQFLFEYFSETQRNKGNFPGRFSGRQFSNSRSEMNVSTLELGDSALYLCASSVGLGYSYEQYFGPGTRLTVT.

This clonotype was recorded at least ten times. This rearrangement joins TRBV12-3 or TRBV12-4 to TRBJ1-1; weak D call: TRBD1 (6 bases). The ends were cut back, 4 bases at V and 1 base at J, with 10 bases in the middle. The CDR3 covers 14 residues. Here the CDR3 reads CASSSRRGNTEAFF. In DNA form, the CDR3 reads TGTGCCAGCAGTTCCCGCAGGGGGAACACTGAAGCTTTCTTT.

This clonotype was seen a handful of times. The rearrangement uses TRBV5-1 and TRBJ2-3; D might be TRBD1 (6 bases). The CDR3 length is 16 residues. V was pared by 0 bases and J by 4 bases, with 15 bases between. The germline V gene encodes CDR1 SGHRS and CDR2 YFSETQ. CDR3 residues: CASSLEVGGASDTQYF. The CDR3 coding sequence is TGCGCCAGCAGCTTGGAGGTTGGGGGCGCTTCAGATACGCAGTATTTT.

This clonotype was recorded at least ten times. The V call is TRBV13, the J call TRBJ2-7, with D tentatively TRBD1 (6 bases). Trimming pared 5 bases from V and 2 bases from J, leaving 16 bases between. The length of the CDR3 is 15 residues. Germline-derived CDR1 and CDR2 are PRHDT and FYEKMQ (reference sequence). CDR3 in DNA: TGTGCCAGCAGCCCGGGGACACAAGATACCTACGAGCAGTACTTC. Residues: CASSPGTQDTYEQYF.

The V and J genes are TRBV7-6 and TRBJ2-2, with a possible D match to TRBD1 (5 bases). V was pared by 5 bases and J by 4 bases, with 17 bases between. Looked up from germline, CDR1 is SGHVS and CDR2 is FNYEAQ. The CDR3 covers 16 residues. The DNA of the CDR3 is TGTGCCAGCAGCCCCCAAGGGGTTAAAGCCACCGGGGAGCTGTTTTTT. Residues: CASSPQGVKATGELFF. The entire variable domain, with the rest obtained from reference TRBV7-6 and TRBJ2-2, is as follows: GAGVSQSPRYKVTKRGQDVALRCDPISGHVSLYWYRQALGQGPEFLTYFNYEAQQDKSGLPNDRFSAERPEGSISTLTIQRTEQRDSAMYRCASSPQGVKATGELFFGEGSRLTVL.

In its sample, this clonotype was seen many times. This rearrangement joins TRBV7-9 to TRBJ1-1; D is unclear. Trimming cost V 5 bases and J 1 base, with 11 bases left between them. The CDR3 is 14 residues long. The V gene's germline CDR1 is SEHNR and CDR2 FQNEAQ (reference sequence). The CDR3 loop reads CASSTQHPNTEAFF. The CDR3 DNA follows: TGTGCCAGCAGCACCCAACACCCGAACACTGAAGCTTTCTTT. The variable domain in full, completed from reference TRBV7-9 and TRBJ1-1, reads DTGVSQNPRHKITKRGQNVTFRCDPISEHNRLYWYRQTLGQGPEFLTYFQNEAQLEKSRLLSDRFSAERPKGSFSTLEIQRTEQGDSAMYLCASSTQHPNTEAFFGQGTRLTVV.

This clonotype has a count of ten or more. This CDR3 is CASSPWGAYEKLFF. The DNA of the CDR3 is TGTGCCAGCAGCCCATGGGGGGCGTACGAAAAACTGTTTTTT. The V and J genes are TRBV13 and TRBJ1-4, with D perhaps TRBD1 (6 bases). The CDR3 has 14 amino acids. Trimming removed 5 bases from V and 8 bases from J, with 15 bases in between. Germline V gene lookup returns CDR1 PRHDT and CDR2 FYEKMQ (reference sequence).

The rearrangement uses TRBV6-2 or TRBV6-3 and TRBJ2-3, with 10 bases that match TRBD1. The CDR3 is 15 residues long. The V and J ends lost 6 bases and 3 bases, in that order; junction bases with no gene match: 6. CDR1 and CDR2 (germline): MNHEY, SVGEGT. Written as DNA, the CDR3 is TGTGCCAGCAGCAGGGACAGGGGTTGGACAGATACGCAGTATTTT. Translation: CASSRDRGWTDTQYF.